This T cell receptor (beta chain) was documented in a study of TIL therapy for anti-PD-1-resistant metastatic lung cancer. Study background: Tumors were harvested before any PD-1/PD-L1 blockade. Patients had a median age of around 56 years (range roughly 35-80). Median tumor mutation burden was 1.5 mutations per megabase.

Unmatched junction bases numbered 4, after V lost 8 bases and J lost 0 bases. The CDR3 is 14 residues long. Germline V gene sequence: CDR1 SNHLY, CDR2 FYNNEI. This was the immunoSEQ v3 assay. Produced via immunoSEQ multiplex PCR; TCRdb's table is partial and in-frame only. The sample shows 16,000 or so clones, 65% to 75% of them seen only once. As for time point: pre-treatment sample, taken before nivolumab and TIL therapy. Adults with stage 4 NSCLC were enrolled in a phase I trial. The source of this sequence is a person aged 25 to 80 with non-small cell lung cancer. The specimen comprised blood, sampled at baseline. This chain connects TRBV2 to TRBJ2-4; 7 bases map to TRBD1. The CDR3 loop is CASRDRLAKNIQYF. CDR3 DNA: TGTGCCAGCCGGGACAGACTAGCCAAAAACATTCAGTACTTC. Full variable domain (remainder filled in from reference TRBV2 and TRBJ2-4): EPEVTQTPSHQVTQMGQEVILRCVPISNHLYFYWYRQILGQKVEFLVSFYNNEISEKSEIFDDQFSVERPDGSNFTLKIRSTKLEDSAMYFCASRDRLAKNIQYFGAGTRLSVL.